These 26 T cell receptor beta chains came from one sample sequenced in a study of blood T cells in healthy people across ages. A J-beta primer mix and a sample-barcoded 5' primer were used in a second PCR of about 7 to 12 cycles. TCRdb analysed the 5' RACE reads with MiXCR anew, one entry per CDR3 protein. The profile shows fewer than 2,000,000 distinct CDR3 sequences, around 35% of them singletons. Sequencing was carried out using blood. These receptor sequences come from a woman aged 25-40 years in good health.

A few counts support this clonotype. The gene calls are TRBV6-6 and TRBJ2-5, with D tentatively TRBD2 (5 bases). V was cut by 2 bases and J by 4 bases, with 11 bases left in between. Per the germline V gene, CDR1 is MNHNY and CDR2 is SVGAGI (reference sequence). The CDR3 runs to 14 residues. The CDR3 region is CASSYGPRGETQYF. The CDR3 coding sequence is TGTGCCAGCAGTTACGGCCCCCGGGGAGAGACCCAGTACTTC.

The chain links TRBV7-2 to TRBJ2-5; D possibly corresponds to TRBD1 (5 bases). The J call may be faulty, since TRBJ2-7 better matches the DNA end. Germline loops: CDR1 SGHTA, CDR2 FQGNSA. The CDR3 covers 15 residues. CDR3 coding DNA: TGTGCCAGCAGCTTAGGACCCGACAGAACGTACGAGCAGTACTTC. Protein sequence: CASSLGPDRTYEQYF.

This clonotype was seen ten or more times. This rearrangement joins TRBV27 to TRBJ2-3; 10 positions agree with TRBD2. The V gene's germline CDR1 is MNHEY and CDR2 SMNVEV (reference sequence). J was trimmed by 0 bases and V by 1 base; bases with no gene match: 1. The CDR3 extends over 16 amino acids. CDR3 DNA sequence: TGTGCCAGCAGTTTATGGACTAGCGGTAGCACAGATACGCAGTATTTT. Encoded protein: CASSLWTSGSTDTQYF.

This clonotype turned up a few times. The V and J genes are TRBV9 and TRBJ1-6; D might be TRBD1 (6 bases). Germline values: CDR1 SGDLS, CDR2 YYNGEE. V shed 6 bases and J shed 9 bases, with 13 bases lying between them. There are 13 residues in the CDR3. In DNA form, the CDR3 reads TGTGCCAGCACGCAGGACAGTAGTTCACCCCTCCACTTT. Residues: CASTQDSSSPLHF.

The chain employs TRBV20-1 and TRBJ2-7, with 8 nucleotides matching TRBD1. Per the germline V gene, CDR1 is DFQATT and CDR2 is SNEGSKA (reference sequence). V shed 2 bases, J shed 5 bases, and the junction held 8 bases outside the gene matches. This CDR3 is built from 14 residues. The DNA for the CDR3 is TGCAGTGCTAGAAAAATCGGACAGGGCCACGAGCAGTACTTC. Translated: CSARKIGQGHEQYF.

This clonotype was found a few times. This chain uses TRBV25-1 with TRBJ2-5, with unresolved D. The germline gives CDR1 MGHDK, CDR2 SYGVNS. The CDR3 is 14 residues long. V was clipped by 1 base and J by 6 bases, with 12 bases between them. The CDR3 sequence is CASSESHVLQTQYF. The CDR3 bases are TGTGCCAGCAGTGAATCCCACGTTCTGCAGACCCAGTACTTC.

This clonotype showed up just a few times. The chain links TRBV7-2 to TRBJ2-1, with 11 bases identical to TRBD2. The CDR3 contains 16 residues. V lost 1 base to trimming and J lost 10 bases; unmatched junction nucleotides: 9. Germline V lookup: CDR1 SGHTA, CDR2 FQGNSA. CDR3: CASSLGLAGGQGEQFF. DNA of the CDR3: TGTGCCAGCAGCTTAGGGCTAGCGGGGGGCCAAGGCGAGCAGTTCTTC. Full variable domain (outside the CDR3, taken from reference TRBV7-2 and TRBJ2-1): GAGVSQSPSNKVTEKGKDVELRCDPISGHTALYWYRQSLGQGLEFLIYFQGNSAPDKSGLPSDRFSAERTGGSVSTLTIQRTQQEDSAVYLCASSLGLAGGQGEQFFGPGTRLTVL.

The CDR3 coding sequence is TGTGCCGCAGCCGTACGGGTTTGGGATGGCTACACCTTC. Translation: CAAAVRVWDGYTF. J is TRBJ1-2 and V is TRBV6-6; D unresolved. The germline CDR1 and CDR2 sequences are MNHNY and SVGAGI (reference sequence). V shed 11 bases and J shed 6 bases, with 19 bases lying between them. The CDR3 has 13 amino acids.

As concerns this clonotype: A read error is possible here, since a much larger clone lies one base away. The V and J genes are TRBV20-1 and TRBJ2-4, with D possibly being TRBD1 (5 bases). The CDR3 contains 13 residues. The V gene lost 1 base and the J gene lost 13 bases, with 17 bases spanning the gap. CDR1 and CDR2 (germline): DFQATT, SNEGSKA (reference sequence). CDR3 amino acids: CSARAQVSYGQYF. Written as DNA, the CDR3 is TGCAGTGCTAGAGCACAGGTCTCCTACGGGCAGTACTTC.

The CDR3 sequence: CASSNGQGAYSPLHF. The CDR3 bases are TGTGCCAGCAGTAATGGACAGGGGGCGTATTCACCCCTCCACTTT. The V and J genes are TRBV6-1 and TRBJ1-6, with 11 nucleotides matching TRBD1. Unmatched junction bases numbered 5, after V lost 5 bases and J lost 8 bases. Germline V gives CDR1 MNHNS, CDR2 SASEGT. This CDR3 spans 15 amino acids.

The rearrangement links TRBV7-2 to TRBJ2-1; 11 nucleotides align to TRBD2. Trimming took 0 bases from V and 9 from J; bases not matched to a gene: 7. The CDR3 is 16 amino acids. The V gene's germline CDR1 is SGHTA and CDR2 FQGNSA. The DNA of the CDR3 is TGTGCCAGCAGCTTAGCTAGACTAGCGGGATCGAGTGAGCAGTTCTTC. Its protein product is CASSLARLAGSSEQFF.

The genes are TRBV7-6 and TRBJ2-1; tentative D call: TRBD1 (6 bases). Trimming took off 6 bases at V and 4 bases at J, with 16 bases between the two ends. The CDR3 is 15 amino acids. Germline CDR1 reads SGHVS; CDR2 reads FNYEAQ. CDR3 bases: TGTGCCAGCAGTTTGGACAGTTCCCCTTACAATGAGCAGTTCTTC. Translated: CASSLDSSPYNEQFF.

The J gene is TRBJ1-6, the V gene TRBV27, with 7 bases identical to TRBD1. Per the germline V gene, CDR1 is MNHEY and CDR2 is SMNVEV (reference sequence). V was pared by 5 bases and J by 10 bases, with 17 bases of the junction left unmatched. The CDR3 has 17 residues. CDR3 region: CASSTSHRGYKDSPLHF. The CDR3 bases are TGTGCCAGCAGTACATCCCACAGGGGTTACAAGGACTCACCCCTCCACTTT.

CDR3 nucleotide sequence: TGCAGCGTTGTGGGGGGGGACTCTGGAAACACCATATATTTT. Translating gives CSVVGGDSGNTIYF. The chain uses TRBV29-1 and TRBJ1-3, with TRBD1 as a possible D gene (5 bases). The V end lost 4 bases, the J end lost 0 bases, and 10 bases lay between the germline ends. The CDR3 loop spans 14 amino acids. Germline loops: CDR1 SQVTM, CDR2 ANQGSEA.

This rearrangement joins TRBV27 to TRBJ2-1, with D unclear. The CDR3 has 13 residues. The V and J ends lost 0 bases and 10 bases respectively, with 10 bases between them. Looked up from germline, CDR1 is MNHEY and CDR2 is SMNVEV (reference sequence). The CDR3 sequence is CASSLSVGTEQFF. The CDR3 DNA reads TGTGCCAGCAGTTTATCAGTGGGAACCGAGCAGTTCTTC.

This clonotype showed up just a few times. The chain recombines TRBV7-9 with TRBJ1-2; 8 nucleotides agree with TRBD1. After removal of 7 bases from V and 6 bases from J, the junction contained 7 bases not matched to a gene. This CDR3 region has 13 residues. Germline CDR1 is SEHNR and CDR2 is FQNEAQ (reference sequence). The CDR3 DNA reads TGTGCCAGCAACAAACAGGGGGAGGATGGCTACACCTTC. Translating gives CASNKQGEDGYTF.

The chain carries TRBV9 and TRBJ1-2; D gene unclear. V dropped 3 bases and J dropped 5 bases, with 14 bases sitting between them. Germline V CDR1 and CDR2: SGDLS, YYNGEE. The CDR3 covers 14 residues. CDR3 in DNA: TGTGCCAGCAGCGAGGGATCCTCGGGTTATGGCTACACCTTC. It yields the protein CASSEGSSGYGYTF. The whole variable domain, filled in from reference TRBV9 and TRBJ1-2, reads DSGVTQTPKHLITATGQRVTLRCSPRSGDLSVYWYQQSLDQGLQFLIQYYNGEERAKGNILERFSAQQFPDLHSELNLSSLELGDSALYFCASSEGSSGYGYTFGSGTRLTVV.

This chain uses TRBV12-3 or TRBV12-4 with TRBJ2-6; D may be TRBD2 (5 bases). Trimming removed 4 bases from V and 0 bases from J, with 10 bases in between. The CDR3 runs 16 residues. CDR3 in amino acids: CASSSRRDSGANVLTF. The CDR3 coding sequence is TGTGCCAGCAGTTCCCGACGGGACTCTGGGGCCAACGTCCTGACTTTC.

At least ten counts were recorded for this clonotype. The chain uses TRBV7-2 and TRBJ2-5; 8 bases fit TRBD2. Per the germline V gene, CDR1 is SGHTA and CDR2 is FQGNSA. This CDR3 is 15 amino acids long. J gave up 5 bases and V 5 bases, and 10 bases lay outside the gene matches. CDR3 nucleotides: TGTGCCAGCAGCCCTAGGGGCGGGAGGTGGGAGACCCAGTACTTC. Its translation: CASSPRGGRWETQYF.

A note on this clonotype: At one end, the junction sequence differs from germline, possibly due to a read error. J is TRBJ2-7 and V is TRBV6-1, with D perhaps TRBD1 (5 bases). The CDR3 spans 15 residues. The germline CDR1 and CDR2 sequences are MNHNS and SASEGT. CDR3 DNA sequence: TGTGCCAGCAGTGTAGGACATCACAGCTCCCACGAGCAGTACTTC. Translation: CASSVGHHSSHEQYF.

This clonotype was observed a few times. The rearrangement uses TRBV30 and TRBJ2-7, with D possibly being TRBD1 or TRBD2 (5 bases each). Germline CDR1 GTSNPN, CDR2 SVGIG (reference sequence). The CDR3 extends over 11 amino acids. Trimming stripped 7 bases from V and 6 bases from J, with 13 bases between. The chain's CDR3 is CAYLSGGEQYF. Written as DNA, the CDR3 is TGTGCCTACCTGTCTGGGGGCGAGCAGTACTTC. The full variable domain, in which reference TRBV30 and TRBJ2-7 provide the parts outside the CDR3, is SQTIHQWPATLVQPVGSPLSLECTVEGTSNPNLYWYRQAAGRGLQLLFYSVGIGQISSEVPQNLSASRPQDRQFILSSKKLLLSDSGFYLCAYLSGGEQYFGPGTRLTVT.

Here the CDR3 DNA reads TGTGCCAGCAGTTACCGGGACAGCGCAGATACGCAGTATTTT. The encoded protein is CASSYRDSADTQYF. J is TRBJ2-3 and V is TRBV12-3 or TRBV12-4; the match to TRBD1 covers 7 bases. Losses at the gene ends were 4 bases for V and 4 bases for J; bases not matched to a gene: 5. CDR3 length: 14 amino acids.

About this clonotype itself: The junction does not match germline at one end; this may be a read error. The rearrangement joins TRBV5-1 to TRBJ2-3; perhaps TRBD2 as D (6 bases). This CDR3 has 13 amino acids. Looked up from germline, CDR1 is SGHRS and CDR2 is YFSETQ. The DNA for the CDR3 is TGCGCCAGCAGCTGGACTACCACAGATACGCGGTATTTT. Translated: CASSWTTTDTRYF.

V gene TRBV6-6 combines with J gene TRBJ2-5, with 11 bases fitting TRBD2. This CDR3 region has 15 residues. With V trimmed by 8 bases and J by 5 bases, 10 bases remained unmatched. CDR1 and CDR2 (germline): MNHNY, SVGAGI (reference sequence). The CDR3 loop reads CASRRLAGTLETQYF. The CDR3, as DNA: TGTGCCAGCCGCCGACTAGCGGGAACTTTGGAGACCCAGTACTTC.

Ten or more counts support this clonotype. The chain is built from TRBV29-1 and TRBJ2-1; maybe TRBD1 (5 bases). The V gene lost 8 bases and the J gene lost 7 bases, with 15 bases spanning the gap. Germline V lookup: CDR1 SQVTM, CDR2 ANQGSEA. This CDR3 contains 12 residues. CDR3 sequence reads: CSPLGLRNEQFF. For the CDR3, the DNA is TGCAGCCCTTTGGGGCTAAGGAATGAGCAGTTCTTC.

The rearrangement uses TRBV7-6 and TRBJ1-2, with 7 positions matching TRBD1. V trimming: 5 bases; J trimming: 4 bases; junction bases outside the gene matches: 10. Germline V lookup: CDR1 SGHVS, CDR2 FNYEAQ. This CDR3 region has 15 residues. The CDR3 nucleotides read TGTGCCAGCAGCCAAAATACGGGACAGATCTATGGCTACACCTTC. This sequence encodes CASSQNTGQIYGYTF. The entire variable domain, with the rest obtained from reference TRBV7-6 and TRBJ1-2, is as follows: GAGVSQSPRYKVTKRGQDVALRCDPISGHVSLYWYRQALGQGPEFLTYFNYEAQQDKSGLPNDRFSAERPEGSISTLTIQRTEQRDSAMYRCASSQNTGQIYGYTFGSGTRLTVV.